A selection of T cell receptor beta chains follows, all from one sample in a study of blood T cell repertoires in COVID-19. Sequencing used immunoSEQ multiplex PCR; TCRdb keeps in-frame clones, though not all of them. The sample lists 50,000 to 65,000 clones; roughly 86% were seen once. The sequencing sample was made of peripheral blood. The receptor set was obtained from a man aged 50-59 years with active COVID-19. Both conserved end residues are part of each CDR3. The order of the fields is J gene, V gene, clone size, D gene, CDR3 protein, CDR3 DNA. D genes are given only for firm matches. Part of the rows lack a size; the others show once, few, many or a class for expanded clones.

TRBJ1-2	TRBV6-1	once	TRBD1	CASSEGTGRTYGYTF	TGTGCCAGCAGTGAGGGGACAGGGAGAACCTATGGCTACACCTTC
TRBJ2-3	TRBV2	.	.	CARTGQGGTDTQYF	TGTGCCAGGACCGGACAGGGAGGGACAGATACGCAGTATTTT
TRBJ2-7	TRBV7-2	.	TRBD1	CAISLSGTGGSEQYF	TGTGCCATCTCACTATCTGGGACAGGGGGCAGCGAGCAGTACTTC
TRBJ2-2	TRBV3-1/TRBV3-2	.	.	CASSQAAGRTGELFF	TGTGCCAGCAGCCAAGCTGCGGGAAGAACCGGGGAGCTGTTTTTT
TRBJ2-3	TRBV6-5	.	.	CASRGQGLTDTQYF	TGTGCCAGCAGGGGGCAGGGGCTAACAGATACGCAGTATTTT
TRBJ1-3	TRBV19	many	.	CASSIGGPYGNTIYF	TGTGCCAGTAGTATAGGAGGGCCTTATGGAAACACCATATATTTT
TRBJ1-2	TRBV7-8	.	.	CASSPSQVNYGYTF	TGTGCCAGCAGCCCGAGTCAGGTTAACTATGGCTACACCTTC
TRBJ1-2	TRBV29-1	.	.	CSYSRGSNYGYTF	TGCAGCTACTCCCGGGGGTCCAACTATGGCTACACCTTC
TRBJ1-5	TRBV4-1	.	.	CASSPWFREDSNQPQHF	TGCGCCAGCAGCCCCTGGTTCAGGGAGGATAGCAATCAGCCCCAGCATTTT
TRBJ1-2	TRBV13	few	.	CASSSLAGYDYGYTF	TGTGCCAGCAGCTCTCTGGCAGGGTACGACTATGGCTACACCTTC
TRBJ1-4	TRBV7-9	.	.	CASSLGGLNNEKLFF	TGTGCCAGCAGCTTAGGGGGACTCAATAATGAAAAACTGTTTTTT
TRBJ2-1	TRBV27	.	TRBD2	CASSAGTSGRRGNEQFF	TGTGCCAGCAGCGCAGGGACTAGCGGGCGAAGGGGCAATGAGCAGTTCTTC
TRBJ2-7	TRBV7-6	.	TRBD1	CASSLQGQASYEQYF	TGTGCCAGCAGCCTCCAGGGACAGGCTTCCTACGAGCAGTACTTC
TRBJ2-7	TRBV7-6	.	.	CASSYPTGDFYEQYF	TGTGCCAGCAGTTATCCGACAGGAGATTTTTACGAGCAGTACTTC
TRBJ1-2	TRBV5-4	.	.	CASSSSRQAYHGYTF	TGTGCCAGCAGCTCTTCAAGACAAGCTTATCATGGCTACACCTTC
TRBJ2-1	TRBV6-5	.	.	CASSPQGWDEQFF	TGTGCCAGCAGTCCACAGGGATGGGATGAGCAGTTCTTC
TRBJ2-7	TRBV19	.	TRBD2	CASSSRDYFAEQYF	TGTGCCAGTAGTTCCCGGGACTACTTTGCCGAGCAGTACTTC
TRBJ2-5	TRBV5-1	.	TRBD1	CASSPGTGRETQYF	TGCGCCAGCAGCCCGGGGACAGGACGGGAGACCCAGTACTTC
TRBJ1-1	TRBV19	once	TRBD1	CASSTTGITEAFF	TGTGCCAGTAGTACGACAGGGATCACTGAAGCTTTCTTT
TRBJ2-5	TRBV9	.	TRBD2	CASSAQAGAQETQYF	TGTGCCAGCAGCGCTCAAGCGGGGGCTCAAGAGACCCAGTACTTC
TRBJ1-2	TRBV9	.	.	CASSVGGLGYTF	TGTGCCAGCAGCGTAGGAGGGCTTGGCTACACCTTC
TRBJ1-1	TRBV5-4	.	.	CASSPQTGAMEAFF	TGTGCCAGCAGCCCCCAGACAGGCGCTATGGAAGCTTTCTTT
TRBJ1-4	TRBV7-9	few	TRBD1	CASSLGGTGIEKLFF	TGTGCCAGCAGCTTAGGCGGGACAGGAATCGAAAAACTGTTTTTT
TRBJ2-7	TRBV7-2	.	TRBD2	CASSRGGYTYEQYF	TGTGCCAGCAGCCGGGGGGGCTATACCTACGAGCAGTACTTC
TRBJ1-1	TRBV19	once	.	CASSTRGMRNTEAFF	TGTGCCAGTAGTACGCGGGGGATGAGGAACACTGAAGCTTTCTTT
TRBJ2-5	TRBV28	.	.	CASSGGRVSETQYF	TGTGCCAGCAGTGGGGGCAGGGTATCGGAGACCCAGTACTTC
TRBJ2-7	TRBV12-3/TRBV12-4	.	.	CASSFGGEQYF	TGTGCCAGCAGTTTCGGGGGCGAGCAGTACTTC
TRBJ2-7	TRBV11-2	.	.	CASSSNRAPNEQYF	TGTGCCAGCAGCTCAAACAGGGCCCCGAACGAGCAGTACTTC
TRBJ1-2	TRBV14	.	.	CASSHAGGIYGYTF	TGTGCCAGCAGCCACGCGGGGGGGATCTATGGCTACACCTTC
TRBJ2-5	TRBV6-1	.	TRBD1	CASSEVTGGDGYF	TGTGCCAGCAGTGAAGTCACAGGGGGCGATGGGTACTTC
TRBJ1-3	TRBV9	.	.	CASSPRSGSTIYF	TGTGCCAGCAGCCCTCGTTCAGGTAGCACCATATATTTT
TRBJ1-4	TRBV9	.	.	CASSARAGAVNEKLFF	TGTGCCAGCAGCGCACGGGCGGGTGCAGTTAATGAAAAACTGTTTTTT
TRBJ1-3	TRBV5-6	.	.	CASSITQRPLSGNTIYF	TGTGCCAGCAGCATCACCCAGAGGCCCCTCTCTGGAAACACCATATATTTT
TRBJ1-6	TRBV5-1	.	TRBD1	CASSDGQGWNSPLHF	TGCGCCAGCAGCGACGGACAGGGATGGAATTCACCCCTCCACTTT
TRBJ2-7	TRBV10-3	.	TRBD1	CAISGTGEGYEQYF	TGTGCCATCAGTGGGACAGGGGAAGGCTACGAGCAGTACTTC
TRBJ1-5	TRBV9	.	.	CASSVGTGVGQPQHF	TGTGCCAGCAGCGTAGGAACGGGGGTGGGGCAGCCCCAGCATTTT
TRBJ2-1	TRBV10-3	.	TRBD1	CAIRDWDRRNEQFF	TGTGCCATCCGGGATTGGGACAGGAGAAATGAGCAGTTCTTC
TRBJ2-1	TRBV4-3	.	TRBD1	CASSQGPGQYNEQFF	TGCGCCAGCAGCCAGGGACCGGGACAGTACAATGAGCAGTTCTTC
TRBJ1-4	TRBV2	.	.	CASQIQGFNEKLFF	TGTGCCAGCCAGATTCAGGGGTTTAATGAAAAACTGTTTTTT
TRBJ2-2	TRBV5-1	.	TRBD2	CASSMTPRGGGGELFF	TGCGCCAGCAGCATGACCCCCCGGGGGGGTGGCGGGGAGCTGTTTTTT
TRBJ1-3	TRBV18	.	.	CASSPGQSLVNTIYF	TGTGCCAGCTCACCAGGACAGTCTCTGGTCAACACCATATATTTT
TRBJ1-1	TRBV10-2	.	.	CASTSGQVNTEAFF	TGCGCCAGCACCTCGGGACAAGTAAACACTGAAGCTTTCTTT
TRBJ2-7	TRBV5-4	.	.	CASSLGGGKSSYEQYF	TGTGCCAGCAGCCTTGGGGGGGGCAAGAGCTCCTACGAGCAGTACTTC
TRBJ2-1	TRBV5-5	.	TRBD2	CASSLLAGGPEFF	TGTGCCAGCAGCCTCCTAGCGGGGGGGCCGGAGTTCTTC